These T cell receptor beta chains were read from a single sample in a study of shared clonotypes between healthy human individuals. This table comes from immunoSEQ multiplex PCR, and its TCRdb copy is limited to in-frame clones, with some not included. The sample contains 2 million to 2.5 million clones, over 85% of which appear only once. Sample: naive CD8+ T cells sorted from blood. The receptor set was obtained from a young man in good health. CDR3s include the opening cysteine and the closing phenylalanine or tryptophan. Fields, in order: J gene, V gene, D gene, clone size, CDR3 protein, CDR3 DNA. A D gene is named only where the DNA matches it firmly. Only some rows state a clone size, as once, few, many or a class for expanded clones.

>TRBJ2-7|TRBV7-3|-|-
CASSLSPSYEQYF
TGTGCCAGCAGCTTAAGTCCCTCCTACGAGCAGTACTTC
>TRBJ2-7|TRBV10-2|TRBD2|-
CASLRQLAASSYEQYF
TGCGCCAGCCTCCGCCAGCTAGCGGCAAGCTCCTACGAGCAGTACTTC
>TRBJ2-7|TRBV6-5|-|-
CASSYSTGHSSYEQYF
TGTGCCAGCAGTTACTCGACGGGACATTCCTCCTACGAGCAGTACTTC
>TRBJ2-3|TRBV28|-|-
CASSPTADTQYF
TGTGCCAGCAGCCCGACCGCAGATACGCAGTATTTT
>TRBJ2-1|TRBV27|-|-
CASSFKSPYNEQFF
TGTGCCAGCAGTTTTAAGAGCCCCTACAATGAGCAGTTCTTC
>TRBJ1-4|TRBV4-1|TRBD1|-
CASSGGGREEKLFF
TGCGCCAGCAGCGGAGGGGGCCGGGAGGAAAAACTGTTTTTT
>TRBJ2-7|TRBV14|TRBD2|-
CASRLAGAYEQYF
TGTGCCAGCAGACTAGCGGGGGCTTACGAGCAGTACTTC
>TRBJ1-5|TRBV6-6|-|-
CASILGGVANQPQHF
TGTGCCAGCATCTTAGGGGGGGTGGCCAATCAGCCCCAGCATTTT
>TRBJ2-7|TRBV5-6|TRBD2|-
CASSQTSGRTYEQYF
TGTGCCAGCAGCCAGACTAGCGGGCGTACCTACGAGCAGTACTTC
>TRBJ1-1|TRBV5-4|-|once
CASSSHPTEAFF
TGTGCCAGTAGCTCTCACCCCACTGAAGCTTTCTTT
>TRBJ2-2|TRBV11-2|-|-
CASSLDPETGELFF
TGTGCCAGCAGCTTAGATCCAGAGACCGGGGAGCTGTTTTTT
>TRBJ2-2|TRBV30|-|-
CAWRSVGTGELFF
TGTGCCTGGAGGTCGGTAGGGACCGGGGAGCTGTTTTTT
>TRBJ2-1|TRBV11-2|-|-
CASIKHNEQFF
TGTGCCAGCATCAAGCACAATGAGCAGTTCTTC
>TRBJ2-7|TRBV4-3|-|once
CASSQGKGSYEQYF
TGCGCCAGCAGCCAAGGCAAAGGGTCCTACGAGCAGTACTTC
>TRBJ1-6|TRBV6-5|-|few
CASSGQGIGNSPLHF
TGTGCCAGCAGTGGGCAGGGGATCGGTAATTCACCCCTCCACTTT
>TRBJ2-3|TRBV27|TRBD2|once
CASTGPGLAGDYDTQYF
TGTGCCAGCACGGGTCCGGGACTAGCGGGGGACTACGATACGCAGTATTTT
>TRBJ1-2|TRBV15|-|once
CATSREEVRGAYGYTF
TGTGCCACCAGCAGAGAGGAGGTCAGGGGCGCCTATGGCTACACCTTC
>TRBJ1-2|TRBV5-8|TRBD1|-
CASSLGTGSNYGYTF
TGTGCCAGCAGCTTGGGGACAGGCAGTAACTATGGCTACACCTTC
>TRBJ2-2|TRBV9|-|-
CASSVGPGELFF
TGTGCCAGCAGCGTAGGACCCGGGGAGCTGTTTTTT